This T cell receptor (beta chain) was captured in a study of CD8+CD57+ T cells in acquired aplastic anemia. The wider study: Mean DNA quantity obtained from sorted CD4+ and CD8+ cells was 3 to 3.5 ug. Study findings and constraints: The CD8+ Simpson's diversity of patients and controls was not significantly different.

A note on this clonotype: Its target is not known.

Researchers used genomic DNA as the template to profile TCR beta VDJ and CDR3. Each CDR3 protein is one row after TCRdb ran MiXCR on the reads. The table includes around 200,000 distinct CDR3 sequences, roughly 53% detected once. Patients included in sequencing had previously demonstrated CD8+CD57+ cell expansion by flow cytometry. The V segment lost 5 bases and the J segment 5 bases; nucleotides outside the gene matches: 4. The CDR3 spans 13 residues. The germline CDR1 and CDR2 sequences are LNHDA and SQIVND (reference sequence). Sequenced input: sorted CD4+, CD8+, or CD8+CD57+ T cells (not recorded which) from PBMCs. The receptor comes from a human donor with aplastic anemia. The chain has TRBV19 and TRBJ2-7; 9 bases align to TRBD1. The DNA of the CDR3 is TGTGCCAGTAGTCCACACAGGGGGCACGAGCAGTACTTC. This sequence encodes CASSPHRGHEQYF.